Listed below are T cell receptor beta chains from one sample, sequenced in a study of early T cells in non-severe SARS-CoV-2 infection. TCRdb reprocessed the 5' RACE reads with MiXCR, giving one entry per CDR3 protein. The data hold tens of thousands of distinct CDR3 sequences, with around 8.5% observed a single time. Sequenced input: whole blood. All receptors come from an adult who was a healthcare worker with PCR-confirmed SARS-CoV-2 infection or an uninfected control (not recorded which). Both conserved end residues are part of each CDR3. A D gene is named only where the DNA matches it firmly. A row's size may be missing; if present it is once, few, many or a size class.

J gene: TRBJ2-1
clone size: many
V gene: TRBV4-1
D gene: -
CDR3 protein: CASSPNWVAEQFF
CDR3 DNA: TGCGCCAGCAGCCCTAATTGGGTCGCTGAGCAGTTCTTC

J gene: TRBJ2-1
clone size: -
V gene: TRBV7-2
D gene: TRBD1
CDR3 protein: CASSTRDRGPYNEQFF
CDR3 DNA: TGTGCCAGCAGCACCCGGGACAGGGGACCTTACAATGAGCAGTTCTTC

J gene: TRBJ1-1
clone size: many
V gene: TRBV7-9
D gene: TRBD1
CDR3 protein: CASSPRGQGGTEAFF
CDR3 DNA: TGTGCCAGCAGCCCGCGAGGACAGGGGGGTACTGAAGCTTTCTTT

J gene: TRBJ1-3
clone size: -
V gene: TRBV5-5
D gene: -
CDR3 protein: CASSLSPLTNTIYF
CDR3 DNA: TGTGCCAGCAGCTTGTCTCCGCTGACGAACACCATATATTTT

J gene: TRBJ1-1
clone size: many
V gene: TRBV3-1
D gene: TRBD1
CDR3 protein: CASSQFNRGNTEAFF
CDR3 DNA: TGTGCCAGCAGCCAATTCAACAGGGGAAACACTGAAGCTTTCTTT

J gene: TRBJ2-1
clone size: -
V gene: TRBV11-3
D gene: TRBD2
CDR3 protein: CASSFSGRTYNEQFF
CDR3 DNA: TGTGCCAGCAGCTTTAGCGGGAGGACCTACAATGAGCAGTTCTTC

J gene: TRBJ1-2
clone size: few
V gene: TRBV30
D gene: -
CDR3 protein: CASQKLLEGYTF
CDR3 DNA: TGTGCCTCCCAAAAATTGTTGGAAGGCTACACCTTC

J gene: TRBJ2-1
clone size: -
V gene: TRBV18
D gene: -
CDR3 protein: CASSEGEDEQFF
CDR3 DNA: TGTGCCAGCTCAGAAGGGGAAGATGAGCAGTTCTTC

J gene: TRBJ1-2
clone size: few
V gene: TRBV9
D gene: -
CDR3 protein: CASSVGDTPYGYTF
CDR3 DNA: TGTGCCAGCAGCGTAGGGGACACACCCTATGGCTACACCTTC

J gene: TRBJ1-5
clone size: few
V gene: TRBV27
D gene: TRBD1
CDR3 protein: CASSRQGAGGGEQPQHF
CDR3 DNA: TGTGCCAGCAGTCGGCAGGGGGCAGGGGGAGGAGAGCAGCCCCAGCATTTT

J gene: TRBJ1-3
clone size: few
V gene: TRBV3-1
D gene: TRBD1
CDR3 protein: CASSPRDRGASGNTIYF
CDR3 DNA: TGTGCCAGCAGCCCGCGGGACAGGGGGGCCTCTGGAAACACCATATATTTT

J gene: TRBJ2-2
clone size: many
V gene: TRBV4-1
D gene: -
CDR3 protein: CASSQVGAGSRELFF
CDR3 DNA: TGCGCCAGCAGCCAAGTGGGGGCAGGATCCAGGGAGCTGTTTTTT

J gene: TRBJ2-1
clone size: few
V gene: TRBV3-1
D gene: TRBD1
CDR3 protein: CASTKGTGLIWQFF
CDR3 DNA: TGTGCCAGCACCAAAGGGACAGGGCTGATATGGCAGTTCTTC

J gene: TRBJ2-7
clone size: -
V gene: TRBV6-1
D gene: -
CDR3 protein: CASHKGRGDREQYF
CDR3 DNA: TGTGCCTCCCATAAGGGTCGGGGAGACCGGGAGCAGTACTTC

J gene: TRBJ2-7
clone size: -
V gene: TRBV21-1
D gene: -
CDR3 protein: CASTHGEQYF
CDR3 DNA: TGTGCCAGCACCCATGGGGAGCAGTACTTC

J gene: TRBJ1-1
clone size: -
V gene: TRBV5-1
D gene: TRBD1
CDR3 protein: CASSLDSSGQMETEAFF
CDR3 DNA: TGCGCCAGCAGCTTGGACAGTTCGGGACAGATGGAGACTGAAGCTTTCTTT

J gene: TRBJ1-3
clone size: -
V gene: TRBV12-3/TRBV12-4
D gene: -
CDR3 protein: CASSRSGNTIYF
CDR3 DNA: TGTGCCAGCAGTCGTAGTGGAAACACCATATATTTT

J gene: TRBJ2-5
clone size: few
V gene: TRBV27
D gene: -
CDR3 protein: CASSLGLGRMTQYF
CDR3 DNA: TGTGCCAGCAGTTTAGGGTTAGGGAGGATGACCCAGTACTTC

J gene: TRBJ2-4
clone size: -
V gene: TRBV3-1
D gene: TRBD2
CDR3 protein: CASSARTSGAVF
CDR3 DNA: TGTGCCAGCAGCGCGAGGACTAGCGGGGCAGTCTTC

J gene: TRBJ2-2
clone size: many
V gene: TRBV6-2/TRBV6-3
D gene: TRBD1
CDR3 protein: CASTGQGVPGELFF
CDR3 DNA: TGTGCCAGCACCGGACAGGGGGTTCCCGGGGAGCTGTTTTTT

J gene: TRBJ2-7
clone size: -
V gene: TRBV10-3
D gene: TRBD1
CDR3 protein: CAISVRTGGYEQYF
CDR3 DNA: TGTGCCATCAGTGTCCGGACAGGGGGCTACGAGCAGTACTTC

J gene: TRBJ2-3
clone size: -
V gene: TRBV6-5
D gene: -
CDR3 protein: CASRETRGDTQYF
CDR3 DNA: TGTGCCAGCAGGGAGACTCGAGGGGATACGCAGTATTTT

J gene: TRBJ1-6
clone size: few
V gene: TRBV3-1
D gene: TRBD1
CDR3 protein: CASSQGQGRSPLHF
CDR3 DNA: TGTGCCAGCAGCCAAGGACAGGGCCGTTCACCCCTCCACTTT

J gene: TRBJ2-1
clone size: many
V gene: TRBV29-1
D gene: -
CDR3 protein: CSVPSQLSYNEQFF
CDR3 DNA: TGCAGCGTCCCGAGCCAACTTTCCTACAATGAGCAGTTCTTC

J gene: TRBJ1-1
clone size: -
V gene: TRBV5-1
D gene: -
CDR3 protein: CASSRLDGGTEAFF
CDR3 DNA: TGCGCCAGCAGCCGATTAGATGGAGGGACTGAAGCTTTCTTT

J gene: TRBJ1-5
clone size: few
V gene: TRBV3-1
D gene: -
CDR3 protein: CASSQDPGSNQPQHF
CDR3 DNA: TGTGCCAGCAGCCAAGATCCGGGTAGCAATCAGCCCCAGCATTTT

J gene: TRBJ2-3
clone size: many
V gene: TRBV12-3/TRBV12-4
D gene: TRBD1
CDR3 protein: CASSSPTGARGYTDTQYF
CDR3 DNA: TGTGCCAGCAGTTCCCCGACAGGGGCGAGGGGTTACACAGATACGCAGTATTTT

J gene: TRBJ1-5
clone size: -
V gene: TRBV5-1
D gene: -
CDR3 protein: CASSLDGGGQPQHF
CDR3 DNA: TGCGCCAGCAGCTTGGACGGAGGCGGTCAGCCCCAGCATTTT

J gene: TRBJ1-1
clone size: many
V gene: TRBV5-1
D gene: TRBD1
CDR3 protein: CASSLRRTGQAEAFF
CDR3 DNA: TGCGCCAGCAGCTTAAGAAGGACAGGGCAGGCTGAAGCTTTCTTT

J gene: TRBJ1-3
clone size: many
V gene: TRBV13
D gene: -
CDR3 protein: CASSFQTASGNTIYF
CDR3 DNA: TGTGCCAGCAGCTTCCAGACAGCCTCTGGAAACACCATATATTTT

J gene: TRBJ2-1
clone size: many
V gene: TRBV12-3/TRBV12-4
D gene: TRBD2
CDR3 protein: CASSSRRGGDNEQFF
CDR3 DNA: TGTGCCAGCAGTTCCCGGCGGGGGGGTGACAATGAGCAGTTCTTC

J gene: TRBJ1-2
clone size: few
V gene: TRBV7-8
D gene: -
CDR3 protein: CASCLNGKCNYGYTF
CDR3 DNA: TGTGCCAGCTGCTTAAATGGAAAGTGTAACTATGGCTACACCTTC

J gene: TRBJ1-2
clone size: few
V gene: TRBV2
D gene: -
CDR3 protein: CRISLGAYGYTF
CDR3 DNA: TGCAGGATCAGTTTGGGTGCCTATGGCTACACCTTC

J gene: TRBJ2-3
clone size: many
V gene: TRBV7-2
D gene: -
CDR3 protein: CASSHRTERTTQYF
CDR3 DNA: TGTGCCAGCAGTCATAGGACAGAGCGGACGACGCAGTATTTT

J gene: TRBJ2-1
clone size: many
V gene: TRBV7-6
D gene: TRBD2
CDR3 protein: CASSLAGGPYNEQFF
CDR3 DNA: TGTGCCAGCAGCCTAGCGGGGGGTCCCTACAATGAGCAGTTCTTC

J gene: TRBJ2-5
clone size: many
V gene: TRBV7-8
D gene: -
CDR3 protein: CASSLVSETQYF
CDR3 DNA: TGTGCCAGCAGCTTAGTCTCGGAGACCCAGTACTTC

J gene: TRBJ1-4
clone size: many
V gene: TRBV20-1
D gene: -
CDR3 protein: CSAIEDGLSRGLFF
CDR3 DNA: TGCAGTGCTATAGAGGACGGGTTGTCTCGAGGACTGTTTTTT

J gene: TRBJ2-2
clone size: many
V gene: TRBV30
D gene: -
CDR3 protein: CAWSVQGGGELFF
CDR3 DNA: TGTGCCTGGAGTGTCCAGGGGGGCGGGGAGCTGTTTTTT

J gene: TRBJ1-1
clone size: -
V gene: TRBV30
D gene: -
CDR3 protein: CACAPLNTEAFF
CDR3 DNA: TGTGCCTGTGCGCCCCTGAACACTGAAGCTTTCTTT

J gene: TRBJ2-1
clone size: -
V gene: TRBV5-1
D gene: -
CDR3 protein: CASSAAPGVDNEQFF
CDR3 DNA: TGCGCCAGCAGCGCGGCGCCGGGAGTAGACAATGAGCAGTTCTTC

J gene: TRBJ2-3
clone size: many
V gene: TRBV7-2
D gene: -
CDR3 protein: CASSLASTDTQYF
CDR3 DNA: TGTGCCAGCAGCTTAGCTAGCACAGATACGCAGTATTTT

J gene: TRBJ2-2
clone size: -
V gene: TRBV28
D gene: TRBD2
CDR3 protein: CASSGLAGGYTGELFF
CDR3 DNA: TGTGCCAGCAGCGGACTAGCGGGGGGTTATACCGGGGAGCTGTTTTTT

J gene: TRBJ2-5
clone size: many
V gene: TRBV5-1
D gene: -
CDR3 protein: CASSSDPGLATQYF
CDR3 DNA: TGCGCCAGCAGCTCTGACCCGGGACTTGCGACCCAGTACTTC

J gene: TRBJ1-4
clone size: many
V gene: TRBV12-3/TRBV12-4
D gene: -
CDR3 protein: CASSSRSLNEKLFF
CDR3 DNA: TGTGCCAGCAGTTCGAGGAGTCTTAATGAAAAACTGTTTTTT

J gene: TRBJ1-5
clone size: many
V gene: TRBV18
D gene: -
CDR3 protein: CASSPGGGNQPQHF
CDR3 DNA: TGTGCCAGCTCACCAGGAGGGGGCAATCAGCCCCAGCATTTT

J gene: TRBJ2-1
clone size: few
V gene: TRBV3-1
D gene: -
CDR3 protein: CASSQDPRPSIEQFF
CDR3 DNA: TGTGCCAGCAGCCAAGATCCAAGACCATCAATTGAGCAGTTCTTC

J gene: TRBJ2-2
clone size: -
V gene: TRBV24-1
D gene: -
CDR3 protein: CATSEFRQGITNTGELFF
CDR3 DNA: TGTGCCACCAGTGAGTTCAGGCAGGGGATAACGAACACCGGGGAGCTGTTTTTT

J gene: TRBJ1-1
clone size: once
V gene: TRBV6-6
D gene: -
CDR3 protein: CASSTPQVQRAAFF
CDR3 DNA: TGTGCCAGCAGTACGCCTCAGGTACAGAGGGCCGCTTTCTTT

J gene: TRBJ2-2
clone size: -
V gene: TRBV12-3/TRBV12-4
D gene: -
CDR3 protein: CASHSNTGELFF
CDR3 DNA: TGTGCCTCCCACTCGAACACCGGGGAGCTGTTTTTT

J gene: TRBJ2-5
clone size: few
V gene: TRBV29-1
D gene: TRBD1
CDR3 protein: CSCRDTGGETQYF
CDR3 DNA: TGCAGCTGCCGGGACACAGGGGGAGAGACCCAGTACTTC

J gene: TRBJ2-7
clone size: few
V gene: TRBV29-1
D gene: -
CDR3 protein: CSVVYAYEQYF
CDR3 DNA: TGCAGCGTTGTATATGCCTACGAGCAGTACTTC

J gene: TRBJ1-1
clone size: -
V gene: TRBV30
D gene: -
CDR3 protein: CAWSLVRESEAFF
CDR3 DNA: TGTGCCTGGAGTTTGGTCAGGGAGTCTGAAGCTTTCTTT